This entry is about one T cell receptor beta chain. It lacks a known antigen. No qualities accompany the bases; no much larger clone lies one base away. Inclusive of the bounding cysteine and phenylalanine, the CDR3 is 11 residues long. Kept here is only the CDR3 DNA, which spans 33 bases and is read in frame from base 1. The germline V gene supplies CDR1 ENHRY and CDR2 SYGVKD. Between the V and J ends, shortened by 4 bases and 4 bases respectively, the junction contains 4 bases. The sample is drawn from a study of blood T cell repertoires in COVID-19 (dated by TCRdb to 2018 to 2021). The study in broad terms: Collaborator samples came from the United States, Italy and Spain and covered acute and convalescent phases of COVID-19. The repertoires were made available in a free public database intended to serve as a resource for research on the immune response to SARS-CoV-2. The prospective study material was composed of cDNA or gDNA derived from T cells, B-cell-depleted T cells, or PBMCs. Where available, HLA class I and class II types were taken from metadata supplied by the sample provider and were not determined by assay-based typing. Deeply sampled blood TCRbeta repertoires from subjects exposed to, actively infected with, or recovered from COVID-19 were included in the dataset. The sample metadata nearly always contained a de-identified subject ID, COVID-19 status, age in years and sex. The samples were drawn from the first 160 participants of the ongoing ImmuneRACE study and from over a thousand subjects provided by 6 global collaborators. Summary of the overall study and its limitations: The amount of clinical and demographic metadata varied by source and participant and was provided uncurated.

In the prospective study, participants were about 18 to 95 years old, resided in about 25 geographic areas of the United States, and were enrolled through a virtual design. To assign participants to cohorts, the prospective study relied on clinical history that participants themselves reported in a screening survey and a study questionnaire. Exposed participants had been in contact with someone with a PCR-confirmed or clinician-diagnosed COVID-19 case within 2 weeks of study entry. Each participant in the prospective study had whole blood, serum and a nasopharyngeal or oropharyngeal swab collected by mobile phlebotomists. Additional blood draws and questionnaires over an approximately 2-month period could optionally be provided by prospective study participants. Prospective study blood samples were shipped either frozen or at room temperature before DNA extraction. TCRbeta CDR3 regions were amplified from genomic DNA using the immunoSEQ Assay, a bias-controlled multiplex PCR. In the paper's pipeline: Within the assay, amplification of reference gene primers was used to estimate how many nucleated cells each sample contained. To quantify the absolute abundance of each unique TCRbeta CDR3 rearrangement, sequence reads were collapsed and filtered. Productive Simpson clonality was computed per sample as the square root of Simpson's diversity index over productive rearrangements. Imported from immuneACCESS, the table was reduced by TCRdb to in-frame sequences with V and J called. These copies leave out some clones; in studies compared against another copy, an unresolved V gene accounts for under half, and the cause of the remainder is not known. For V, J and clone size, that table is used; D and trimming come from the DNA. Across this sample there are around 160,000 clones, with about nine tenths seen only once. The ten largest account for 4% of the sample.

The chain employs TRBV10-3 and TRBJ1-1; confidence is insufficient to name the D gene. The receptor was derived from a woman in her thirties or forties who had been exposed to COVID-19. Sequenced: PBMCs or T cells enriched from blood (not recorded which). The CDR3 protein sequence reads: CAISGGTEAFF. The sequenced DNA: TGTGCCATCAGTGGAGGCACTGAAGCTTTCTTT.